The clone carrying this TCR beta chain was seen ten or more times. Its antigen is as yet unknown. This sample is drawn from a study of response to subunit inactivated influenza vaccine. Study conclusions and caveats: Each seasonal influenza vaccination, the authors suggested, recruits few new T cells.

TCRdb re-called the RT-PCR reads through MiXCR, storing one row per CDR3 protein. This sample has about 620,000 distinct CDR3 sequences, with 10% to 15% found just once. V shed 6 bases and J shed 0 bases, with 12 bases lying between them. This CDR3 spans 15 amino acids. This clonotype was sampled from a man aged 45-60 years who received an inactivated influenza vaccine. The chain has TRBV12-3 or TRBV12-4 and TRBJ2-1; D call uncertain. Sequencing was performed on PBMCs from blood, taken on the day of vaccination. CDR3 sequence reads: CASSSQARSYNEQFF. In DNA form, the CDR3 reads TGTGCCAGCAGCTCCCAGGCACGCTCCTACAATGAGCAGTTCTTC.